This entry lists 23 T cell receptor beta chains sequenced from one sample in a study of T-cell memory formation after mild COVID-19. TCRdb reprocessed the 5' RACE reads via MiXCR and lists one record per CDR3 protein. The table has hundreds of thousands of distinct CDR3 sequences, about 22% seen once; the top ten hold roughly 9.1%. Material: PBMCs or a T cell subset sorted from them (not recorded which). All receptors derive from an adult woman who had mild COVID-19 (a few samples of this study predate the infection). Cell type and time point are not known.

The V gene is TRBV7-2, the J gene TRBJ1-2; 7 positions agree with TRBD1. The germline V gene encodes CDR1 SGHTA and CDR2 FQGNSA. This CDR3 contains 13 residues. The V gene end was trimmed by 8 bases and the J gene end by 0 bases; junction bases not matched to a gene: 3. CDR3: CASLGQTNYGYTF. Written as DNA, the CDR3 is TGTGCCAGCCTGGGACAGACTAACTATGGCTACACCTTC.

Here the CDR3 DNA reads TGTGCCACCAGCACAGACAGGGCCAAGCAGTACTTC. This gives the protein CATSTDRAKQYF. The V gene is TRBV15, the J gene TRBJ2-7; TRBD1 matches at 7 bases. The ends lost 4 bases at V and 8 bases at J; junction bases unmatched: 5. Germline CDR1 is LNHNV and CDR2 is YYDKDF (reference sequence). The CDR3 length is 12 residues. Complete variable domain (other parts from reference TRBV15 and TRBJ2-7): DAMVIQNPRYQVTQFGKPVTLSCSQTLNHNVMYWYQQKSSQAPKLLFHYYDKDFNNEADTPDNFQSRRPNTSFCFLDIRSPGLGDTAMYLCATSTDRAKQYFGPGTRLTVT.

The CDR3 reads CASSEVWGNQPQHF. The CDR3 coding sequence is TGTGCCAGCAGCGAGGTTTGGGGCAATCAGCCCCAGCATTTT. The chain uses TRBV6-4 and TRBJ1-5; D is undetermined. CDR3 size: 14 residues. Deletions cut 6 bases from V and 2 bases from J, with 11 bases between. CDR1 MRHNA and CDR2 SNTAGT come from the germline V gene.

With regard to this clonotype: One end of the junction is discordant with germline, which a read error may explain. V and J are TRBV12-3 or TRBV12-4 and TRBJ1-2; no definite D call. The CDR3 spans 13 residues. The CDR3 is CTSSSAPLEGYTF. The CDR3 nucleotides read TGTACCAGCAGTTCGGCTCCACTCGAAGGCTACACCTTC.

This clonotype was counted a few times. The V and J genes are TRBV6-2 or TRBV6-3 and TRBJ2-3; 8 bases are shared with TRBD2. The CDR3 spans 16 residues. J was trimmed by 0 bases and V by 2 bases; bases with no gene match: 4. In germline, CDR1 is MNHEY, CDR2 SVGEGT. The CDR3 DNA follows: TGTGCCAGCAGTTACATCGGGAGGGCTAGCACAGATACGCAGTATTTT. Its translation: CASSYIGRASTDTQYF.

J is TRBJ1-1 and V is TRBV15; possibly TRBD1 for D (6 bases). This CDR3 contains 14 residues. V was cut by 4 bases and J by 6 bases, with 15 bases left in between. Germline V lookup: CDR1 LNHNV, CDR2 YYDKDF (reference sequence). The CDR3 sequence: CATSNRQAIAEAFF. The CDR3 DNA reads as TGTGCCACCAGCAACAGACAGGCCATCGCTGAAGCTTTCTTT.

V is TRBV7-9 and J is TRBJ2-5; D gene ambiguous. Trimming took off 7 bases at V and 3 bases at J, with 18 bases between the two ends. This CDR3 contains 15 residues. Germline CDR1 and CDR2: SEHNR and FQNEAQ (reference sequence). CDR3 in amino acids: CASTSSSPRKETQYF. The DNA of the CDR3 is TGTGCCAGCACCTCGTCATCTCCGAGAAAAGAGACCCAGTACTTC.

This clonotype has more than one count but fewer than ten. The genes are TRBV2 and TRBJ1-2; possible D gene TRBD1, 6 bases. V was pared by 6 bases and J by 1 base, with 15 bases between. The CDR3 loop spans 15 amino acids. Germline values: CDR1 SNHLY, CDR2 FYNNEI. The CDR3 here is CASREKRQVNYGYTF. The DNA of the CDR3 is TGTGCCAGCAGGGAGAAACGACAGGTTAACTATGGCTACACCTTC.

There are a few counts of this clonotype. The V and J genes are TRBV20-1 and TRBJ2-1; D gene unclear. With 3 bases removed from V and 6 bases from J, the gap between germline ends came to 6 bases. The CDR3 length is 11 residues. Germline values: CDR1 DFQATT, CDR2 SNEGSKA (reference sequence). CDR3 nucleotides: TGCAGTGCTAGCAGTCCCAATGAGCAGTTCTTC. It is translated as CSASSPNEQFF.

V is TRBV18 and J is TRBJ1-5; TRBD1 is a possible D gene (6 bases). CDR1 is KGHSH and CDR2 is LQKENI in the germline V gene. Deletions cut 4 bases from V and 3 bases from J, with 13 bases between. The CDR3 covers 15 residues. CDR3 DNA sequence: TGTGCCAGCTCACGTACCGGGACAAACAATCAGCCCCAGCATTTT. This gives the protein CASSRTGTNNQPQHF.

With regard to this clonotype: The junction departs from germline at one end; a sequencing error may be responsible. This chain uses TRBV4-2 with TRBJ2-3, with TRBD1 matching over 8 bases. CDR3 length: 16 residues. The germline CDR1 and CDR2 sequences are LGHNA and YNFKEQ. The CDR3, as DNA: TGTGCCAGCAACCAAGAGGTGCGGGACAGGCCATATACGCAGTATTTT. It codes for CASNQEVRDRPYTQYF.

This clonotype came up a few times. V is TRBV5-1 and J is TRBJ2-5; TRBD2 aligns across 11 bases. Germline V CDR1 and CDR2: SGHRS, YFSETQ. Trimming took 5 bases from V and 2 from J; bases not matched to a gene: 8. The CDR3 consists of 16 residues. The DNA of the CDR3 is TGCGCCAGCAGTCTACCGGGACTAGCGGCTCAAGAGACCCAGTACTTC. This encodes CASSLPGLAAQETQYF.

This clonotype was picked up a small number of times. The rearrangement joins TRBV12-3 or TRBV12-4 to TRBJ2-7, with 8 bases lining up with TRBD1. The trim removed 6 bases at V and 4 bases at J, leaving 8 bases unmatched. The CDR3 is made up of 14 amino acids. The CDR3 bases are TGTGCCAGCAGCCCGGGACAGGCGGATTACGAGCAGTACTTC. Its protein is CASSPGQADYEQYF.

V is TRBV15 and J is TRBJ2-1, with 12 positions matching TRBD2. The V segment lost 5 bases and the J segment 7 bases; nucleotides outside the gene matches: 6. The CDR3 runs to 15 residues. The germline CDR1 and CDR2 sequences are LNHNV and YYDKDF (reference sequence). For the CDR3, the DNA is TGTGCCACCAGCTTGACTAGCGGGAGCGGAAATGAGCAGTTCTTC. Protein sequence: CATSLTSGSGNEQFF.

This clonotype was counted only a few times. The chain is built from TRBV5-1 and TRBJ1-1; D is possibly TRBD1 (5 bases). In germline, CDR1 is SGHRS, CDR2 YFSETQ. V lost 0 bases, J lost 0 bases, and 9 bases lay in between. The CDR3 spans 15 residues. As DNA, the CDR3 is TGCGCCAGCAGCTTGGGGGGACGGATGAACACTGAAGCTTTCTTT. Encoded protein: CASSLGGRMNTEAFF.

This clonotype came up a few times. This chain uses TRBV5-6 with TRBJ1-2, with TRBD1 as a possible D gene (5 bases). Trimming shortened V by 5 bases and J by 2 bases, and 7 bases separated the two germline ends. Germline V gene lookup returns CDR1 SGHDT and CDR2 YYEEEE. The CDR3 extends over 12 amino acids. In DNA, the CDR3 is TGTGCCAGCAGACAGGTCAACTATGGCTACACCTTC. This translates into CASRQVNYGYTF.

The chain couples TRBV4-1 to TRBJ1-1, with a weak D call TRBD1 (6 bases). The CDR3 extends over 13 amino acids. With 4 bases removed from V and 7 bases from J, the gap between germline ends came to 13 bases. Germline lookup yields CDR1 MGHRA and CDR2 YSYEKL. In nucleotides, the CDR3 is TGCGCCAGCAGCCTACGGGGGCACGGTGAAGCTTTCTTT. Encoded protein: CASSLRGHGEAFF.

The chain couples TRBV3-1 to TRBJ2-3, with no clear D. Germline CDR1 is LGHDT and CDR2 is YNNKEL (reference sequence). V was shortened by 2 bases and J by 0 bases, with 6 bases between the two germline ends. This CDR3 is built from 14 residues. CDR3: CASSQPPSTDTQYF. The CDR3 DNA sequence: TGTGCCAGCAGCCAACCCCCTAGCACAGATACGCAGTATTTT.

The chain uses TRBV5-1 and TRBJ2-7; 9 positions agree with TRBD2. In germline, CDR1 is SGHRS, CDR2 YFSETQ. The CDR3 contains 16 residues. J lost 4 bases, V lost 0 bases, and 8 bases had no gene match. CDR3 protein: CASSLVAGGPAYEQYF. The CDR3 bases are TGCGCCAGCAGCTTGGTTGCGGGAGGGCCCGCTTACGAGCAGTACTTC.

This chain uses TRBV2 with TRBJ2-5, with 8 bases that match TRBD1. V lost 4 bases and J lost 2; bases outside the gene matches: 9. Per germline, CDR1 SNHLY and CDR2 FYNNEI. CDR3 size: 16 residues. CDR3 sequence: CASSGRTGPFQETQYF. In nucleotides, the CDR3 is TGTGCCAGCAGTGGTAGGACAGGGCCGTTTCAAGAGACCCAGTACTTC.

This chain's CDR3 is CASSLARSGITGELFF. CDR3 nucleotide sequence: TGTGCCAGCAGCTTAGCTCGTAGCGGGATCACCGGGGAGCTGTTTTTT. The chain recombines TRBV7-3 with TRBJ2-2, with 8 bases matching TRBD2. Per the germline V gene, CDR1 is SGHTA and CDR2 is FQGTGA. The CDR3 is 16 residues long. The V gene end was trimmed by 2 bases and the J gene end by 4 bases; junction bases not matched to a gene: 6.

The genes are TRBV19 and TRBJ2-5, with D tentatively TRBD2 (5 bases). Germline values: CDR1 LNHDA, CDR2 SQIVND (reference sequence). The CDR3 runs 14 residues. Trimming removed 4 bases from V and 2 bases from J, with 11 bases in between. The CDR3 nucleotides read TGTGCCAGTAGTACTGGACTCTTACAAGAGACCCAGTACTTC. The encoded protein is CASSTGLLQETQYF.

In DNA form, the CDR3 reads TGTGCCAGCTCCGGGACAGGGGCCTCTTCTAACTATGGCTACACCTTC. This sequence encodes CASSGTGASSNYGYTF. This rearrangement joins TRBV2 to TRBJ1-2, with 10 nucleotides matching TRBD1. Germline loops: CDR1 SNHLY, CDR2 FYNNEI. CDR3 length: 16 amino acids. Unmatched junction bases numbered 9, after V lost 8 bases and J lost 0 bases.